The subject of this entry is one TCR beta chain. The sample belongs to a study of blood T cell repertoires in COVID-19. Study-level background: Whether acute or convalescent, the COVID-19 samples came from the United States, Italy and Spain.

Produced via immunoSEQ multiplex PCR; TCRdb's table is partial and in-frame only. The sample carries about 60,000 clones, 70% to 90% recorded once. The germline V gene has CDR1 WNHNN and CDR2 SYGVQD (reference sequence). This CDR3 spans 16 amino acids. V was clipped by 1 base and J by 5 bases; unmatched bases: 8. The sample comprised peripheral blood. The gene calls are TRBV10-1 and TRBJ2-5, with 9 bases identical to TRBD2. The sequence was obtained from a man over 45 with active COVID-19. CDR3 in amino acids: CASSEWTSVFWETQYF. For the CDR3, the DNA is TGCGCCAGCAGTGAGTGGACTAGCGTTTTTTGGGAGACCCAGTACTTC.